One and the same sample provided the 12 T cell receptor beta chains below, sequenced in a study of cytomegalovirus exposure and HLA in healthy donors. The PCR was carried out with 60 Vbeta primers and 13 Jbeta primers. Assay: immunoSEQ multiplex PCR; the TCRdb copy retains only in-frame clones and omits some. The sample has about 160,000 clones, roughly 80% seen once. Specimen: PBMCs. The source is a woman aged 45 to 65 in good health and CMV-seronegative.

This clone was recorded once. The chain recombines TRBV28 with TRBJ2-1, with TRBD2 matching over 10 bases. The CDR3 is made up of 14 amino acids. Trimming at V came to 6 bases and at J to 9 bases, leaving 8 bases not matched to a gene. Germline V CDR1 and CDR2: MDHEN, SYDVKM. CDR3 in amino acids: CASSPSGSVSEQFF. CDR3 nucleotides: TGTGCCAGCAGCCCTAGCGGGAGCGTGAGTGAGCAGTTCTTC.

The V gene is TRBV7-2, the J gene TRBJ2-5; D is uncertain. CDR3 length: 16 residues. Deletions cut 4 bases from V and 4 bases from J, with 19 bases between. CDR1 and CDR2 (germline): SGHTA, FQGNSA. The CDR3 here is CASSSQTQVAGETQYF. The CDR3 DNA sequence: TGTGCCAGCAGCTCCCAAACTCAAGTTGCTGGAGAGACCCAGTACTTC.

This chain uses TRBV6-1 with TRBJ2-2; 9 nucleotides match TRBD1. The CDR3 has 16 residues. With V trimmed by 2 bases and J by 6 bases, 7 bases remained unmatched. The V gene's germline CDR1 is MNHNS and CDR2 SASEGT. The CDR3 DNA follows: TGTGCCAGCAGTGAACCGGGACAGGGTAGGCCCGGGGAGCTGTTTTTT. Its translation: CASSEPGQGRPGELFF.

The CDR3 sequence: CASFGHLGEQYF. DNA of the CDR3: TGTGCCAGCTTCGGACATCTCGGCGAGCAGTACTTC. The chain uses TRBV27 and TRBJ2-7; D possibly corresponds to TRBD1 (5 bases). The CDR3 is made up of 12 amino acids. CDR1 is MNHEY and CDR2 is SMNVEV in the germline V gene (reference sequence). Trimming cost V 8 bases and J 6 bases, with 14 bases left between them.

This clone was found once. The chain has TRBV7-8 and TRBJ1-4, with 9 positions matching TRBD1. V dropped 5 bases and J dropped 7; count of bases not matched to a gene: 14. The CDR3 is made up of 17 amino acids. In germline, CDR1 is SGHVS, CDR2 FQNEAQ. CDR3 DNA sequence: TGTGCCAGCAGCCTCGCAATATTACAGGGGGCGGGTGAAAAACTGTTTTTT. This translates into CASSLAILQGAGEKLFF.

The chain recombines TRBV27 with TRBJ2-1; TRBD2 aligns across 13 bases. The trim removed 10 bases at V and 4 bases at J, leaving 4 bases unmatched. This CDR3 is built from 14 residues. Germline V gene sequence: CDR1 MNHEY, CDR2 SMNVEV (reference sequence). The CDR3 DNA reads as TGTGCCACCTTACTAGCGGGAGGGTACAATGAGCAGTTCTTC. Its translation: CATLLAGGYNEQFF.

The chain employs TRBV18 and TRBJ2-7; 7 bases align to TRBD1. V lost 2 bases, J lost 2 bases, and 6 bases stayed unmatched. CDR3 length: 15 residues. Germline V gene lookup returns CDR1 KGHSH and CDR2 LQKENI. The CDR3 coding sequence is TGTGCCAGCTCACCAAGGGTGGGACAGCCCTACGAGCAGTACTTC. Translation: CASSPRVGQPYEQYF.

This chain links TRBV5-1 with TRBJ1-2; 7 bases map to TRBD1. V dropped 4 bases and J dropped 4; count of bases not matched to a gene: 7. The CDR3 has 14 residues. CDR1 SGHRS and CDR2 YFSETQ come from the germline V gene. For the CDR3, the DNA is TGCGCCAGCAGCAGCTACGACAGGGCCTATGGCTACACCTTC. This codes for CASSSYDRAYGYTF.

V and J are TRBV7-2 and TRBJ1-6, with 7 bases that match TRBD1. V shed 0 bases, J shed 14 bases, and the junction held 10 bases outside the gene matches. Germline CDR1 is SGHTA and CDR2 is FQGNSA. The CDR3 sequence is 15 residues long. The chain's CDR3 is CASSLAQGVNSALHF. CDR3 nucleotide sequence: TGTGCCAGCAGCTTAGCTCAGGGGGTAAATTCGGCCCTCCACTTT.

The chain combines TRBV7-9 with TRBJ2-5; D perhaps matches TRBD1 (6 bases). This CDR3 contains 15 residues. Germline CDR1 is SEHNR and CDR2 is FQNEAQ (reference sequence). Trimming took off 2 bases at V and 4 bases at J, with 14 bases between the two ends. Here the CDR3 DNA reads TGTGCCAGCAGCTTACTCCAGAGCAGGGGAGAGACCCAGTACTTC. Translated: CASSLLQSRGETQYF.

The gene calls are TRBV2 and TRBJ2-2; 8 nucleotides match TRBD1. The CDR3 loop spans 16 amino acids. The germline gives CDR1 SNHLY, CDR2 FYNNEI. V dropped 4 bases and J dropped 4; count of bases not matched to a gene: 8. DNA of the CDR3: TGTGCCAGCAGTGGGGTGACAGGGGAATTCACCGGGGAGCTGTTTTTT. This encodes CASSGVTGEFTGELFF.

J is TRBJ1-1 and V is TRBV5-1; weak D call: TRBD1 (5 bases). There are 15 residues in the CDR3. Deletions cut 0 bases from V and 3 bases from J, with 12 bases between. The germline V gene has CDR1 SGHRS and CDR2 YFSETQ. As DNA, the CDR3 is TGCGCCAGCAGCTTGGCCGTCAGGGAGGACACTGAAGCTTTCTTT. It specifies CASSLAVREDTEAFF.